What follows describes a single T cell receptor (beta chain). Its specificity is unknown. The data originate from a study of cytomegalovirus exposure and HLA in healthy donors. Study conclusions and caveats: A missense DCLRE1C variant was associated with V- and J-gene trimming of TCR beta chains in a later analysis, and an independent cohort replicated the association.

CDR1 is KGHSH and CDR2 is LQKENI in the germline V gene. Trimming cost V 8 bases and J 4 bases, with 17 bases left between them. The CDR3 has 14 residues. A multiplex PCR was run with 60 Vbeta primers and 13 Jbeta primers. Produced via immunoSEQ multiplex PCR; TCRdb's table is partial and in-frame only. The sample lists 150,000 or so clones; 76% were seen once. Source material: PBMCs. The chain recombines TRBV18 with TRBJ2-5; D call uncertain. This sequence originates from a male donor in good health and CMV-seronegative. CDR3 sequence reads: CASAAVGSRETQYF. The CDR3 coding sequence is TGTGCCAGCGCTGCTGTGGGCTCGAGAGAGACCCAGTACTTC.